The rows below give T cell receptor beta chains drawn from one sample of a study of blood T cell repertoires in COVID-19. Libraries were prepared by immunoSEQ multiplex PCR; TCRdb keeps only in-frame clonotypes and omits some of them. The table has around 200,000 clones, 87% seen once. The sample was PBMCs or T cells enriched from blood (not recorded which). The receptors derive from a man between 18 and 29 years old with acute COVID-19. CDR3s include the opening cysteine and the closing phenylalanine or tryptophan. A D gene is named only where the DNA matches it firmly. Rows give clone size only sometimes, using once, few, many, or a class for an expanded clone.

j_call	v_call	cdr3_length	d_call	clone_size	cdr3_aa	cdr3_nt
TRBJ2-7	TRBV14	13	.	.	CASSHTTGNEQYF	TGTGCCAGCAGCCACACGACAGGCAACGAGCAGTACTTC
TRBJ2-3	TRBV7-2	15	TRBD2	.	CASSLGLAGTDTQYF	TGTGCCAGCAGCCTTGGACTAGCAGGCACAGATACGCAGTATTTT
TRBJ1-4	TRBV4-1	12	.	.	CASSPFNEKLFF	TGCGCCAGCAGCCCGTTTAATGAAAAACTGTTTTTT
TRBJ2-7	TRBV5-1	15	TRBD1	.	CASSLNRGMEYEQYF	TGCGCCAGCAGCTTAAACAGGGGTATGGAATACGAGCAGTACTTC
TRBJ1-6	TRBV6-1	16	.	.	CASSEFRVSYNSPLHF	TGTGCCAGCAGTGAATTCAGGGTCTCCTATAATTCACCCCTCCACTTT
TRBJ2-6	TRBV19	16	.	.	CASSLIRDSGANVLTF	TGTGCCAGTAGTTTAATCAGGGACTCTGGGGCCAACGTCCTGACTTTC
TRBJ2-2	TRBV11-2	14	TRBD2	.	CASSPRAGGGELFF	TGTGCCAGCAGCCCCCGGGCGGGAGGCGGGGAGCTGTTTTTT
TRBJ1-4	TRBV6-5	15	TRBD1	.	CASTFSGGTNEKLFF	TGTGCCAGCACTTTTTCAGGGGGTACTAATGAAAAACTGTTTTTT
TRBJ1-4	TRBV7-7	16	.	.	CASIRTTVPTNEKLFF	TGTGCTAGCATCCGAACGACAGTTCCAACTAATGAAAAACTGTTTTTT
TRBJ2-7	TRBV6-5	15	.	.	CASSYEATGRHEQYF	TGTGCCAGCAGTTACGAGGCGACAGGGAGGCACGAGCAGTACTTC
TRBJ1-2	TRBV7-3	15	.	.	CASSLSGQGGYGYTF	.
TRBJ1-1	TRBV10-3	13	.	.	CAISESMHRDAFF	TGTGCCATCAGTGAGTCGATGCACAGGGACGCTTTCTTT
TRBJ2-1	TRBV3-1/TRBV3-2	19	TRBD2	.	CASSQAQSDSSGRTNEQFF	TGTGCCAGCAGCCAAGCCCAATCGGATTCTAGCGGGAGAACCAATGAGCAGTTCTTC
TRBJ1-3	TRBV6-5	13	TRBD1	.	CASTTGAGNTIYF	TGTGCCAGCACCACAGGGGCAGGAAACACCATATATTTT
TRBJ2-7	TRBV4-2	13	TRBD2	once	CASSQLAGGEQYF	TGTGCCAGCAGCCAGCTAGCGGGAGGCGAGCAGTACTTC
TRBJ1-1	TRBV6-5	14	TRBD1	.	CASTRDRGFTEAFF	TGTGCCAGCACCCGGGACAGGGGGTTTACTGAAGCTTTCTTT
TRBJ2-7	TRBV28	14	.	.	CASSQTGGDYEQYF	TGTGCCAGCAGTCAGACAGGTGGGGACTACGAGCAGTACTTC
TRBJ2-1	TRBV29-1	11	.	.	CSVLRGDEQFF	TGCAGCGTCCTCAGGGGGGATGAGCAGTTCTTC
TRBJ1-5	TRBV19	16	.	few	CASLPSGGNSNQPQHF	TGTGCCAGCCTCCCATCCGGGGGGAATAGCAATCAGCCCCAGCATTTT
TRBJ2-7	TRBV18	14	.	.	CASSRLGQVYEQYF	TGTGCCAGCTCACGGCTCGGTCAGGTCTACGAGCAGTACTTC
TRBJ2-1	TRBV4-3	17	TRBD2	.	CASSFGGGRGSYNEQFF	TGCGCCAGCAGTTTCGGGGGGGGCCGGGGTTCCTACAATGAGCAGTTCTTC
TRBJ2-7	TRBV12-1	15	.	.	CASSFIRDRGIEQYF	TGTGCCAGCAGCTTTATCCGTGACAGGGGGATCGAGCAGTACTTC
TRBJ2-1	TRBV30	14	TRBD2	.	CAWNAGGPLNEQFF	TGTGCCTGGAACGCGGGAGGCCCCCTCAATGAGCAGTTCTTC
TRBJ1-1	TRBV7-2	17	.	.	CASSPEGWRSMNTEAFF	TGTGCCAGCAGCCCCGAGGGTTGGAGGTCCATGAACACTGAAGCTTTCTTT
TRBJ1-3	TRBV27	18	.	.	CASSFPCRPLSSGNTIYF	TGTGCCAGCAGTTTCCCCTGCAGGCCCCTATCCTCTGGAAACACCATATATTTT
TRBJ2-3	TRBV28	16	.	.	CASSPTRQSFTDTQYF	TGTGCCAGCAGTCCAACCAGGCAGAGCTTCACAGATACGCAGTATTTT
TRBJ1-2	TRBV29-1	11	.	once	CSVAGDRGYTF	TGCAGCGTTGCAGGGGATCGCGGCTACACCTTC
TRBJ2-7	TRBV5-1	15	.	.	CASSLEGLQGREQYF	TGCGCCAGCAGCTTGGAGGGTCTACAGGGCCGGGAGCAGTACTTC
TRBJ1-1	TRBV5-1	15	TRBD1	once	CASSSGAGDSTEAFF	TGCGCCAGCAGCTCCGGGGCAGGGGACAGCACTGAAGCTTTCTTT
TRBJ2-7	TRBV14	16	.	.	CASSQDRDTFHYEQYF	TGTGCCAGCAGCCAAGATAGGGACACCTTCCACTACGAGCAGTACTTC
TRBJ2-3	TRBV7-9	15	TRBD2	few	CASSSTSGNTDTQYF	TGTGCCAGCAGCTCGACTAGCGGGAACACAGATACGCAGTATTTT
TRBJ2-5	TRBV18	15	TRBD1	.	CASSRDRGSTETQYF	TGTGCCAGCTCACGAGACAGGGGGTCGACAGAGACCCAGTACTTC
TRBJ2-7	TRBV28	14	TRBD1	few	CASRDRGGPYEQYF	TGTGCCAGCAGGGACAGGGGAGGGCCCTACGAGCAGTACTTC